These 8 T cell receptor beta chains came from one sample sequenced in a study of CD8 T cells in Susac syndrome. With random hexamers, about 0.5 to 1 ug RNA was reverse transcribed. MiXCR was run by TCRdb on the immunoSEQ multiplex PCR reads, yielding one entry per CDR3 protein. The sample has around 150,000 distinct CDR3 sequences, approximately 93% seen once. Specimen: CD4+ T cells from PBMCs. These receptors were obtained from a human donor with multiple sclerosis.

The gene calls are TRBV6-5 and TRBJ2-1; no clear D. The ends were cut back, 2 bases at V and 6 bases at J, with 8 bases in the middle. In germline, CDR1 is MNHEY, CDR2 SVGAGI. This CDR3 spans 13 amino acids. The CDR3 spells CASSYGRSNEQFF. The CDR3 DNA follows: TGTGCCAGCAGTTACGGCCGGAGCAATGAGCAGTTCTTC.

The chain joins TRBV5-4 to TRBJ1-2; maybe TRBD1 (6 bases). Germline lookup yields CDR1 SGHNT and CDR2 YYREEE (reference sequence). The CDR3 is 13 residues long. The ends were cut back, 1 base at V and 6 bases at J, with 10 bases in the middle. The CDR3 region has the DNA TGTGCCAGCAGCTTGTGGGGGCCGAATGGCTACACCTTC. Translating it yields CASSLWGPNGYTF.

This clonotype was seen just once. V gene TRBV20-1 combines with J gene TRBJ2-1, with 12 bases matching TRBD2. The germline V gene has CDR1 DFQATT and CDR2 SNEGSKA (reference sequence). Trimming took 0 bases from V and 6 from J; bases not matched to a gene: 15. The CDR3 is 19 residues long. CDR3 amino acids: CSARDWVPKLAGGLNEQFF. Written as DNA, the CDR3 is TGCAGTGCTAGAGATTGGGTCCCTAAACTAGCGGGGGGACTCAATGAGCAGTTCTTC.

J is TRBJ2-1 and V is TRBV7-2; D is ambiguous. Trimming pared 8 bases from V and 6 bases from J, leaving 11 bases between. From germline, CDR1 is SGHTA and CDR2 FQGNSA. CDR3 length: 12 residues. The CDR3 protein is CASGRRVNEQFF. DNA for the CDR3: TGTGCCAGCGGCAGACGAGTCAATGAGCAGTTCTTC. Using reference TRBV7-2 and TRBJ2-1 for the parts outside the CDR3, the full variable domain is GAGVSQSPSNKVTEKGKDVELRCDPISGHTALYWYRQSLGQGLEFLIYFQGNSAPDKSGLPSDRFSAERTGGSVSTLTIQRTQQEDSAVYLCASGRRVNEQFFGPGTRLTVL.

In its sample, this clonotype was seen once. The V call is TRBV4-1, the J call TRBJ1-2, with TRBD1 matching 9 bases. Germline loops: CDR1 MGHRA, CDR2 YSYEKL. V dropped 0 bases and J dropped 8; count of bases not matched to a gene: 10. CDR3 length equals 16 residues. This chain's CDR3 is CASSQDVSWGTGGYTF. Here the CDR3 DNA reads TGCGCCAGCAGCCAAGATGTCTCCTGGGGGACAGGGGGCTACACCTTC.

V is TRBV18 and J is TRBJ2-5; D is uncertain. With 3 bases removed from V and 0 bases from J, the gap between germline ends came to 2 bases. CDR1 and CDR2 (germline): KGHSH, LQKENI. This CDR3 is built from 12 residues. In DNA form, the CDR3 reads TGTGCCAGCTCACCTTACCAAGAGACCCAGTACTTC. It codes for CASSPYQETQYF.

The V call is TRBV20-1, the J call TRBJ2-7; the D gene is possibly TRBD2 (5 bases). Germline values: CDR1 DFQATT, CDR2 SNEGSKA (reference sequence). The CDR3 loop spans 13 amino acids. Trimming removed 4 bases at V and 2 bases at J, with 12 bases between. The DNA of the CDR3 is TGCAGTGCTACGGGGAGCCAGGCCTACGAGCAGTACTTC. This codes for CSATGSQAYEQYF.

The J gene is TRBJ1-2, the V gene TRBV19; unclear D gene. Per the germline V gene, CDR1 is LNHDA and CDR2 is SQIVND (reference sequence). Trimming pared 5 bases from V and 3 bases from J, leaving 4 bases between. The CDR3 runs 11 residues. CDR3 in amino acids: CASSLDYGYTF. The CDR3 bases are TGTGCCAGTAGTCTTGACTATGGCTACACCTTC.